Listed here is a single T cell receptor beta chain. This specimen comes from a study of shared clonotypes between healthy human individuals. Measured with immunoSEQ multiplex PCR; TCRdb has only the in-frame clones, and not every one. The sample consists of 2,500,000 or so clones, approximately 90% of them appearing once. The CDR3 spans 13 residues. V lost 4 bases and J lost 5, with 9 bases in between. Per the germline V gene, CDR1 is MNHNS and CDR2 is SASEGT. The TCR comes from a young man in good health. Some clones in this sample may be carry-over from other donors' samples. V and J are TRBV6-1 and TRBJ1-5; unclear D gene. Sequencing used naive CD4+ T cells from PBMCs. The sample's subset: CD45RA+ positively selected. Here the CDR3 reads CASSVGTDQPQHF. CDR3 DNA sequence: TGTGCCAGCAGTGTCGGCACCGATCAGCCCCAGCATTTT.